This passage covers 28 T cell receptor beta chains from one sample sequenced in a study of CD8+ T cells in alopecia areata. A sort of pooled cutaneous lymph node cells used CD4, CD8alpha, NKG2D, NKG2ACE and other stains. The authors extracted RNA and reverse transcribed it into cDNA as the sequencing template. Libraries were prepared by immunoSEQ multiplex PCR; TCRdb keeps only in-frame clonotypes and omits some of them. The table lists 250,000 or so clones, with no singletons. The sequenced sample consisted of CD4+ T cells sorted from a lymph node. These receptors were collected from a C3H/HeJ mouse with alopecia areata. The strain is characterized by the MHC haplotype H2-k.

This clone has only a few counts. Mouse germline and gene names are used. With the read ending 4 residues before the CDR3 end, the germline J gene is used to fill in that end. Other DNA sequences within the sample encode an identical CDR3. This chain links TRBV1 with TRBJ2-1; 8 bases are shared with TRBD2. This CDR3 comprises 16 residues. J gave up 1 base and V 0 bases, and 2 bases lay outside the gene matches. CDR1 NSQYPW and CDR2 LRSPGD come from the germline V gene (reference sequence). The CDR3 bases that were read are TGCACCTGCAGTGCAGATCTGGGGGGAAACTATGCT. Protein sequence: CTCSADLGGNYA. The whole CDR3 reads CTCSADLGGNYAEQFF.

A remark on this clone: Gene and germline names: mouse. The read comes to an end 4 residues before the CDR3 does, leaving the germline J gene to fill in the end. This specimen includes other DNA sequences encoding the same CDR3. The rearrangement uses TRBV5 and TRBJ2-7, with 7 bases identical to TRBD1. The CDR3 length is 13 residues. Germline V gene data show CDR1 as LGHNA and CDR2 as YNLKQL (reference sequence). Germline trimming cut 2 bases from V and 3 bases from J; bases unmatched to any gene: 1. This CDR3 reads CASSQRDSYEQYF. The part of the CDR3 DNA that was read is TGTGCCAGCAGCCAAAGGGACAGCTAT.

This clone came up a few times. Gene labels here are mouse ones. Other DNA sequences of this sample code for an identical CDR3. This chain's CDR3 is CASGEGQYNSPLYF. CDR3 bases read: TGTGCCAGCGGTGAGGGACAATATAATTCGCCC. The chain carries TRBV13-2 and TRBJ1-6; maybe TRBD1 (6 bases). The read stops 3 residues short of the end of the CDR3; the missing end is completed from the germline J gene. TRBJ1-6 qualifies as an ORF whose function is uncertain. The germline gives CDR1 NNHNN, CDR2 SYGAGS (reference sequence). Between the trimmed V and J ends, which lost 2 bases and 4 bases, there was a span of 7 bases. The CDR3 consists of 14 residues.

Worth noting for this clone: Here the gene names and germline are mouse. From the germline J gene comes the end of the CDR3, since the read stops 4 residues before it. The chain recombines TRBV29 with TRBJ2-7, with TRBD1 as a possible D gene (5 bases). Deletions cut 6 bases from V and 3 bases from J, with 6 bases between. Germline lookup yields CDR1 MSHET and CDR2 SYDVDS. This CDR3 region has 11 residues. The part of the CDR3 DNA that was read is TGTGCTAGCAGGGACAACTAT. Its translation is CASRDNY. The whole CDR3 protein reads CASRDNYEQYF.

This clone was observed a handful of times. Gene names and germline refer to mouse. The CDR3 is cut off 4 residues early in the read; its end comes from the germline J gene. This same CDR3 is encoded by further DNA sequences in the sample. V is TRBV1 and J is TRBJ2-2; the D is unclear. Trimming removed 0 bases at V and 4 bases at J, with 9 bases between. Germline loops: CDR1 NSQYPW, CDR2 LRSPGD (reference sequence). The CDR3 is 15 residues long. CDR3 bases read: TGCACCTGCAGTGCAGATCCAGGCCCCACCGGG. This translates into CTCSADPGPTG. The entire CDR3 protein is CTCSADPGPTGQLYF.

This clone was detected only a few times. Gene names are the mouse ones. The read terminates 4 residues before the CDR3 end, so the remaining end is supplied by the germline J gene. The chain uses TRBV13-1 and TRBJ2-2; D possibly corresponds to TRBD1 (5 bases). The CDR3 consists of 14 residues. Trimming shortened V by 0 bases and J by 4 bases, and 7 bases separated the two germline ends. Germline values: CDR1 NSHNY, CDR2 SYGAGN. This chain's CDR3 is CASSDEGSTGQLYF. Partial CDR3 DNA: TGTGCCAGCAGTGATGAGGGGAGCACCGGG.

This clone was observed a few times. The gene names given are mouse names. The read stops 3 residues short of the end of the CDR3; the missing end is completed from the germline J gene. The chain couples TRBV13-1 to TRBJ1-3; 7 nucleotides align to TRBD1. This CDR3 is built from 14 residues. The junction had 2 bases not matched to a gene; V was cut back by 3 bases and J by 2 bases. The V gene's germline CDR1 is NSHNY and CDR2 SYGAGN. CDR3 residues: CASSADRAGNTLYF. Incomplete CDR3 DNA: TGTGCCAGCAGTGCCGACAGGGCTGGAAATACG.

The sample holds many counts of this clone. Gene names denote mouse genes. The CDR3 is cut off 4 residues early in the read; its end comes from the germline J gene. The sample has other DNA sequences that encode this CDR3 too. V usage is TRBV1 and J usage is TRBJ1-2; D gene uncertain. The V gene's germline CDR1 is NSQYPW and CDR2 LRSPGD (reference sequence). V lost 3 bases to trimming and J lost 0 bases, with 5 bases between them. This CDR3 contains 13 residues. CDR3 DNA, as far as it was read: TGCACCTGCAGTGCCACTGCAAACTCC. It encodes CTCSATANS. The complete CDR3 sequence is CTCSATANSDYTF.

This clone was seen more than once but under ten times. Mouse germline and gene names are used. Read coverage stops 4 residues before the CDR3 terminus; the germline J gene supplies the remainder. Distinct nucleotide sequences in the sample also encode this CDR3. The chain carries TRBV1 and TRBJ1-1; tentative D call: TRBD1 (5 bases). Trimming removed 0 bases at V and 0 bases at J, with 8 bases between. CDR3 length: 15 amino acids. Germline CDR1 NSQYPW, CDR2 LRSPGD (reference sequence). The part of the CDR3 DNA that was read is TGCACCTGCAGTGCAGATCGGGGGGCAAACACA. It specifies CTCSADRGANT. The whole CDR3 sequence is CTCSADRGANTEVFF.

This clone was counted only a few times. The gene symbols are mouse symbols. From the germline J gene comes the end of the CDR3, since the read stops 4 residues before it. The V call is TRBV14, the J call TRBJ2-5; D call uncertain. CDR3 length: 13 amino acids. The germline V gene has CDR1 SGHDT and CDR2 FRDEAV. Trimming took off 5 bases at V and 0 bases at J, with 7 bases between the two ends. The CDR3 here is CASRDTNQDTQYF. The CDR3 DNA, read in part, is TGTGCCAGCAGAGACACAAACCAAGAC.

As concerns this clone: Gene names and germline match the mouse. The DNA read from the CDR3 is TGTGCCAGCAGTAAGGGCTGGGGGTTCTCCTAT. This codes for CASSKGWGFSY. The CDR3, in full, reads CASSKGWGFSYEQYF. This chain connects TRBV19 to TRBJ2-7; 7 nucleotides align to TRBD2. The read ends 4 residues before the CDR3 terminus; that terminus is restored from the germline J gene. Germline loops: CDR1 FNHDT, CDR2 SITEND (reference sequence). V lost 3 bases and J lost 0; bases outside the gene matches: 6. The CDR3 is 15 residues long.

A note on this clone: The gene names here belong to mouse. The observed sequence ends 4 residues before the CDR3 terminus, with the missing tail filled in from the germline J gene. The chain employs TRBV13-3 and TRBJ2-3; 10 bases match TRBD2. The CDR3 runs 17 residues. From germline, CDR1 is NNHDY and CDR2 SYVADS. V lost 6 bases to trimming and J lost 0 bases; unmatched junction nucleotides: 10. The covered CDR3 bases are TGTGCCAGCAAAGGCTGGGGGGGCGCGAGGAGTGCAGAA. Encoded protein: CASKGWGGARSAE. The CDR3 in full is CASKGWGGARSAETLYF.

This clone has a handful of counts. Genes and germline come from the mouse. The CDR3 end lies 4 residues beyond the end of the read and is filled in from the germline J gene. The chain is built from TRBV19 and TRBJ2-3, with D possibly matching TRBD1 (5 bases). V shed 0 bases and J shed 3 bases, with 8 bases lying between them. The germline gives CDR1 FNHDT, CDR2 SITEND (reference sequence). CDR3 length equals 14 residues. CDR3 loop: CASSIVRTAETLYF. The sequenced part of the CDR3 DNA is TGTGCCAGCAGTATAGTTAGGACAGCAGAA. The whole variable domain, remainder taken from reference TRBV19 and TRBJ2-3, is GGIITQTPKFLIGQEGQKLTLKCQQNFNHDTMYWYRQDSGKGLRLIYYSITENDLQKGDLSEGYDASREKKSSFSLTVTSAQKNEMAVFLCASSIVRTAETLYFGSGTRLTVL.

On this clone itself: These gene names are mouse names. From the germline J gene comes the end of the CDR3, since the read stops 4 residues before it. This chain joins TRBV1 and TRBJ2-1; D may be TRBD1 (6 bases). V was trimmed by 0 bases and J by 3 bases, leaving 9 bases between them. The CDR3 has 15 amino acids. Germline values: CDR1 NSQYPW, CDR2 LRSPGD (reference sequence). The CDR3 region is CTCSADGTIYAEQFF. The CDR3 bases that were read are TGCACCTGCAGTGCAGATGGGACAATCTATGCT.

This clone was found a few times. Mouse germline and gene names are used. Coverage ceases 4 residues before the CDR3 finishes, and the germline J gene fills in the end. Additional DNA sequences in this sample encode the identical CDR3. This chain links TRBV5 with TRBJ1-2, with TRBD1 as a possible D gene (5 bases). This CDR3 has 14 residues. The V gene lost 0 bases and the J gene lost 3 bases, with 8 bases spanning the gap. In germline, CDR1 is LGHNA, CDR2 YNLKQL (reference sequence). CDR3 sequence: CASSQEGGDSDYTF. The part of the CDR3 DNA that was read is TGTGCCAGCAGCCAAGAGGGAGGGGACTCC.

As for this clone: Mouse names are used for the genes. The read finishes 4 residues shy of the CDR3 end, and the germline J gene is used to complete it. This CDR3 is also generated by other DNA sequences in the sample. The J gene is TRBJ1-2, the V gene TRBV31, with 8 bases lining up with TRBD1. Trimming cost V 3 bases and J 2 bases; bases outside gene matches: 2. The CDR3 is 13 residues long. Germline loops: CDR1 GKSSPN, CDR2 SITVG. The part of the CDR3 DNA that was read is TGTGCCTGGAGCCCAGGGGGCAACTCC. Translated, it gives CAWSPGGNS. The CDR3 in full is CAWSPGGNSDYTF.

This clone was found a few times. Genes and germline come from the mouse. The CDR3 end falls 4 residues outside the read, so it is completed with the germline J gene. This same CDR3 is encoded by further DNA sequences in the sample. V is TRBV1 and J is TRBJ2-2, with TRBD1 identical over 10 bases. With 4 bases clipped from V and 2 bases from J, the junction kept 1 base outside the gene matches. The CDR3 has 15 residues. Germline loops: CDR1 NSQYPW, CDR2 LRSPGD (reference sequence). CDR3 in amino acids: CTCSGQGANTGQLYF. The sequenced part of the CDR3 DNA is TGCACCTGCAGTGGACAGGGGGCCAACACCGGG.

There are many counts of this clone. Gene and germline names: mouse. The read ends 4 residues early relative to the CDR3; the germline J gene fills the gap. This chain connects TRBV17 to TRBJ2-1; a possible D gene is TRBD1 (6 bases). The germline V and J ends were trimmed by 5 bases and 0 bases, with 11 bases remaining between them. Germline CDR1 MNHDT, CDR2 YYDKIL. The CDR3 has 15 amino acids. Incomplete CDR3 DNA: TGTGCTAGCAGTGCGGACAGAAATAACTATGCT. Its protein is CASSADRNNYA. The CDR3 in full is CASSADRNNYAEQFF.

This clone has a count of ten or more. Germline and genes here are mouse. The CDR3 goes on 4 residues after the read ends, and that part is filled in from the germline J gene. Other DNA sequences in the sample encode the same CDR3. The rearrangement uses TRBV13-1 and TRBJ2-7; the match to TRBD2 covers 8 bases. This CDR3 comprises 12 residues. Germline-derived CDR1 and CDR2 are NSHNY and SYGAGN. CDR3 sequence reads: CASSGTGYEQYF. The part of the CDR3 DNA that was read is TGTGCCAGCAGTGGGACTGGGTAT.

Points on this clone: Genes and germline come from the mouse. The observed sequence ends 4 residues before the CDR3 terminus, with the missing tail filled in from the germline J gene. J is TRBJ2-5 and V is TRBV17; TRBD1 matches 10 bases. With V trimmed by 8 bases and J by 0 bases, 2 bases remained unmatched. Germline-derived CDR1 and CDR2 are MNHDT and YYDKIL. The CDR3 covers 14 residues. The sequenced CDR3 bases are TGTGCTAGCGGGGACAGGGGAAACCAAGAC. Protein product: CASGDRGNQD. The CDR3 reads in full as CASGDRGNQDTQYF. Complete variable domain (other parts from reference TRBV17 and TRBJ2-5): DTTVKQNPRYKLARVGKPVNLICSQTMNHDTMYWYQKKPNQAPKLLLFYYDKILNREADTFEKFQSSRPNNSFCSLYIGSAGLEYSAMYLCASGDRGNQDTQYFGPGTRLLVL.

This clone occurred a few times. Gene names follow the mouse nomenclature. The read comes to an end 4 residues before the CDR3 does, leaving the germline J gene to fill in the end. This sequence joins TRBV13-2 and TRBJ2-5, with TRBD2 identical over 11 bases. Germline CDR1 NNHNN, CDR2 SYGAGS (reference sequence). The CDR3 extends over 14 amino acids. The covered CDR3 bases are TGTGCCAGCGGTGGGGGACTGGGGGAAGAC. Translated: CASGGGLGED. The CDR3 in its entirety is CASGGGLGEDTQYF.

A word on this clone: Genes here carry mouse names. The CDR3 DNA, read in part, is TGCACCTGCAGTGCAGATCTGGGGGGGCCAGAC. Protein product: CTCSADLGGPD. The CDR3 in its entirety is CTCSADLGGPDTQYF. The rearrangement uses TRBV1 and TRBJ2-5; 10 bases match TRBD2. The read halts 4 residues ahead of the CDR3 end, with the missing end drawn from the germline J gene. CDR3 size: 15 residues. CDR1 NSQYPW and CDR2 LRSPGD come from the germline V gene (reference sequence).

On this clone itself: Genes and germline come from the mouse. The sequenced fragment ends 3 residues before the CDR3 boundary, so the rest is inferred from the germline J gene. Other DNA sequences in the sample encode the same CDR3. The chain links TRBV19 to TRBJ1-6; 8 nucleotides align to TRBD1. TRBJ1-6 is classed as an ORF, of uncertain function. The germline V gene has CDR1 FNHDT and CDR2 SITEND (reference sequence). The CDR3 totals 14 residues. Trimming cost V 4 bases and J 7 bases; bases outside gene matches: 4. The DNA read from the CDR3 is TGTGCCAGCAGTCGACAGGGGAGCAATTCGCCC. Amino acids: CASSRQGSNSP. The whole CDR3 reads CASSRQGSNSPLYF.

About this clone: Gene names are the mouse ones. The read halts 4 residues ahead of the CDR3 end, with the missing end drawn from the germline J gene. At the DNA level, this CDR3 is encoded by other sequences in the same sample as well. The chain has TRBV1 and TRBJ2-2, with a possible D match to TRBD2 (6 bases). With 4 bases removed from V and 2 bases from J, the gap between germline ends came to 8 bases. The CDR3 contains 14 residues. Germline lookup yields CDR1 NSQYPW and CDR2 LRSPGD (reference sequence). The covered CDR3 bases are TGCACCTGCAGTGGGGACTCTAACACCGGG. Its protein product is CTCSGDSNTG. The entire CDR3 is CTCSGDSNTGQLYF.

This clone was seen more than once but under ten times. All gene names here are mouse names. The read ends 4 residues early relative to the CDR3; the germline J gene fills the gap. The gene calls are TRBV17 and TRBJ1-2, with a possible D match to TRBD1 (6 bases). V gave up 11 bases and J gave up 0 bases, with 16 bases separating them. This CDR3 contains 14 residues. Per germline, CDR1 MNHDT and CDR2 YYDKIL. Partial CDR3 DNA: TGTGCTCCCTCCGGGACAAAAGCAAACTCC. As protein: CAPSGTKANS. The full CDR3 protein reads CAPSGTKANSDYTF.

This clone was detected only a few times. Genes here carry mouse names. The read falls 3 residues short of the CDR3 end, and the missing part is taken from the germline J gene. The chain has TRBV13-3 and TRBJ1-6; 8 bases fit TRBD1. TRBJ1-6 is identified as an open reading frame with a role that is uncertain. J gave up 3 bases and V 5 bases, and 4 bases lay outside the gene matches. The CDR3 is 15 amino acids. Germline V gene sequence: CDR1 NNHDY, CDR2 SYVADS. The CDR3 sequence: CASSQQGGYNSPLYF. The sequenced CDR3 bases are TGTGCCAGCAGCCAACAGGGGGGCTATAATTCGCCC.

About this clone: Gene and germline names: mouse. The CDR3 extends 4 residues past the end of the read, so its final part is completed from the germline J gene. This sequence joins TRBV31 and TRBJ2-1, with 14 bases matching TRBD2. The V gene's germline CDR1 is GKSSPN and CDR2 SITVG. CDR3 length equals 15 residues. After removal of 3 bases from V and 3 bases from J, the junction contained 1 base not matched to a gene. CDR3 sequence: CAWRGLGGLYAEQFF. CDR3 DNA (partial): TGTGCCTGGAGGGGACTGGGGGGGCTCTATGCT.

As for this clone: Each gene name is a mouse one. The read ends 4 residues before the CDR3 terminus; that terminus is restored from the germline J gene. The sample holds other DNA sequences that translate to the same CDR3. V usage is TRBV1 and J usage is TRBJ2-1; perhaps TRBD1 as D (6 bases). This CDR3 has 14 residues. Trimming took 1 base from V and 4 from J, leaving 8 bases between them. In germline, CDR1 is NSQYPW, CDR2 LRSPGD (reference sequence). Partial CDR3 DNA: TGCACCTGCAGTGCAGGAGGGGGTTATGCT. It translates to CTCSAGGGYA. The entire CDR3 is CTCSAGGGYAEQFF.